Presented here are 17 T cell receptor beta chains from one specimen sequenced in a study of CD8 T cells in ankylosing spondylitis (TCRdb year 2017). To prepare the library, 5' RACE was applied. Sequencing used an Illumina HiSeq 2500. TCRdb handled the public reads itself, with Q25 trimming in fastp and clone calling in MiXCR, and kept productive beta chains. Each CDR3 protein gets just one entry, which takes the most common genes and DNA from the rows behind it. In this sample the table shows 40,000 or so distinct CDR3 sequences, approximately 10% of which occur a single time. The top ten clones comprise approximately 16% of the sample. The sample taken for sequencing was blood, either unsorted or a sorted T cell fraction (not recorded which). These receptors all come from a male donor with ankylosing spondylitis or in good health (not recorded which).

This clonotype showed up many times. The chain recombines TRBV29-1 with TRBJ2-7; 11 nucleotides align to TRBD1. The V and J ends lost 1 base and 0 bases, in that order; junction bases with no gene match: 5. The CDR3 loop spans 16 amino acids. Germline loops: CDR1 SQVTM, CDR2 ANQGSEA. CDR3 region: CSVEGKGTGGSYEQYF. The CDR3 DNA reads as TGCAGCGTTGAAGGAAAAGGGACAGGGGGCTCCTACGAGCAGTACTTC.

This clonotype was recorded at least ten times. The chain is built from TRBV20-1 and TRBJ1-1; TRBD1 agrees at 7 bases. The V and J ends lost 5 bases and 9 bases, in that order; junction bases with no gene match: 6. In germline, CDR1 is DFQATT, CDR2 SNEGSKA (reference sequence). This CDR3 has 11 amino acids. The CDR3 loop reads CSAGTGDKAFF. CDR3 nucleotide sequence: TGCAGTGCTGGCACAGGGGATAAAGCTTTCTTT.

The chain couples TRBV20-1 to TRBJ2-2; 9 positions match TRBD2. J was trimmed by 1 base and V by 3 bases; bases with no gene match: 3. The CDR3 covers 15 residues. The germline V gene has CDR1 DFQATT and CDR2 SNEGSKA (reference sequence). The CDR3, as DNA: TGCAGTGCTAGCGTTAGCGGGAGGAACACCGGGGAGCTGTTTTTT. This translates into CSASVSGRNTGELFF.

This clonotype has a count of ten or more. The J gene is TRBJ2-1, the V gene TRBV12-3 or TRBV12-4, with 8 bases identical to TRBD2. The V and J ends lost 3 bases and 3 bases, in that order; junction bases with no gene match: 4. This CDR3 comprises 15 residues. This CDR3 is CASSFNSGIYNEQFF. Written as DNA, the CDR3 is TGTGCCAGCAGTTTTAATAGCGGGATCTACAATGAGCAGTTCTTC.

Many counts were recorded for this clonotype. This rearrangement joins TRBV7-3 to TRBJ2-2; D unclear. The V end was cut by 5 bases, the J end by 1 base, with 5 bases between. The CDR3 is made up of 13 amino acids. The V gene's germline CDR1 is SGHTA and CDR2 FQGTGA. DNA of the CDR3: TGTGCCAGCAGCGCAAAGAACACCGGGGAGCTGTTTTTT. Its translation is CASSAKNTGELFF.

This clonotype has ten or more counts. The CDR3 coding sequence is TGTGCCAGCAGCCCCAAAAACATTCAGTACTTC. Protein: CASSPKNIQYF. V is TRBV11-2 and J is TRBJ2-4; unclear D gene. Trimming left V 5 bases short and J 2 bases short, with 1 base between. Germline V lookup: CDR1 SGHAT, CDR2 FQNNGV. This CDR3 comprises 11 residues.

At least ten counts were recorded for this clonotype. The gene calls are TRBV4-2 and TRBJ2-1; 10 bases map to TRBD2. CDR1 and CDR2 (germline): LGHNA, YNFKEQ. The CDR3 spans 23 residues. V shed 1 base, J shed 8 bases, and the junction held 29 bases outside the gene matches. For the CDR3, the DNA is TGTGCCAGCAGCCAAGTCGGTATCCGGGGCCCTAGCGGGAGTGTACCTAAGGCGGATGAGCAGTTCTTC. Protein: CASSQVGIRGPSGSVPKADEQFF.

In this sample, this clonotype turned up many times. The chain uses TRBV5-1 and TRBJ2-1, with D possibly matching TRBD2 (6 bases). V lost 6 bases, J lost 0 bases, and 19 bases lay in between. In germline, CDR1 is SGHRS, CDR2 YFSETQ. This CDR3 contains 17 residues. The CDR3 DNA reads TGCGCCAGCAACCTGGGTCCAGCGGGTAGCTCCTACAATGAGCAGTTCTTC. This sequence encodes CASNLGPAGSSYNEQFF.

About this clonotype: A much larger clone differs by one base, so this may be a read error. This rearrangement joins TRBV5-6 to TRBJ2-7; weak D call: TRBD2 (5 bases). Per the germline V gene, CDR1 is SGHDT and CDR2 is YYEEEE. The CDR3 loop spans 13 amino acids. V lost 4 bases to trimming and J lost 3 bases, with 11 bases between them. The CDR3 spells CASSPGSVYEQYF. For the CDR3, the DNA is TGTGCCAGCAGCCCGGGGTCGGTCTACGAGCAGTACTTC.

This clonotype appeared many times. V gene TRBV29-1 combines with J gene TRBJ2-1; D is possibly TRBD2 (5 bases). The germline V gene has CDR1 SQVTM and CDR2 ANQGSEA. The length of the CDR3 is 11 residues. V was trimmed by 3 bases and J by 6 bases, leaving 6 bases between them. The CDR3 DNA sequence: TGCAGCGTTGACCGGGGCAATGAGCAGTTCTTC. This gives the protein CSVDRGNEQFF.

At least ten counts were recorded for this clonotype. The genes are TRBV2 and TRBJ1-2; D ambiguous. CDR1 is SNHLY, CDR2 FYNNEI, per germline. There are 14 residues in the CDR3. The germline V and J ends were trimmed by 8 bases and 0 bases, with 13 bases remaining between them. CDR3 in DNA: TGTGCCAGCGGAGTTCAGTACTCTAACTATGGCTACACCTTC. Protein product: CASGVQYSNYGYTF.

The CDR3 region has the DNA TGTGCCAGCAGCCAAGATCTAGCGGGACCTACTAGCACAGATACGCAGTATTTT. Protein sequence: CASSQDLAGPTSTDTQYF. The V gene is TRBV4-2, the J gene TRBJ2-3, with 9 bases lining up with TRBD2. Unmatched junction bases numbered 7, after V lost 0 bases and J lost 0 bases. Germline values: CDR1 LGHNA, CDR2 YNFKEQ. The CDR3 extends over 18 amino acids.

This clonotype was recorded many times. CDR3 coding DNA: TGTGCCATCAGGGATAACGAGTACCAAGAGACCCAGTACTTC. It is translated as CAIRDNEYQETQYF. The rearrangement uses TRBV10-3 and TRBJ2-5; D ambiguous. The germline CDR1 and CDR2 sequences are ENHRY and SYGVKD. V was trimmed by 6 bases and J by 0 bases, leaving 11 bases between them. CDR3 size: 14 residues.

This clonotype has a count of ten or more. This chain links TRBV13 with TRBJ2-7; TRBD2 matches 9 bases. J gave up 5 bases and V 5 bases, and 13 bases lay outside the gene matches. Per the germline V gene, CDR1 is PRHDT and CDR2 is FYEKMQ (reference sequence). There are 16 residues in the CDR3. The CDR3 DNA sequence: TGTGCCAGCAGCCGTCGTCGGGTAGCGGGAGTGGACGAGCAGTACTTC. This encodes CASSRRRVAGVDEQYF. Looking up the rest from reference TRBV13 and TRBJ2-7 gives the full variable domain: AAGVIQSPRHLIKEKRETATLKCYPIPRHDTVYWYQQGPGQDPQFLISFYEKMQSDKGSIPDRFSAQQFSDYHSELNMSSLELGDSALYFCASSRRRVAGVDEQYFGPGTRLTVT.

This clonotype was detected many times. The chain links TRBV3-1 to TRBJ1-1; no definite D call. V dropped 2 bases and J dropped 4 bases, with 5 bases sitting between them. Germline V lookup: CDR1 LGHDT, CDR2 YNNKEL (reference sequence). This CDR3 has 12 residues. CDR3 sequence: CASSQPGTEAFF. The CDR3 region has the DNA TGTGCCAGCAGCCAACCGGGCACTGAAGCTTTCTTT.

The sample holds many counts of this clonotype. J is TRBJ2-5 and V is TRBV2; TRBD1 matches 8 bases. Germline V CDR1 and CDR2: SNHLY, FYNNEI. V lost 6 bases and J lost 2; bases outside the gene matches: 23. CDR3 size: 20 residues. The CDR3 loop is CASSRGFQKNRGERQETQYF. The CDR3 DNA sequence: TGTGCCAGCAGCCGAGGTTTCCAAAAAAACAGGGGGGAAAGGCAAGAGACCCAGTACTTC.

This clonotype has a count of ten or more. The V and J genes are TRBV29-1 and TRBJ2-6, with D uncertain. The CDR3 length is 12 residues. V shed 8 bases and J shed 4 bases, with 9 bases lying between them. The germline V gene encodes CDR1 SQVTM and CDR2 ANQGSEA. This chain's CDR3 is CSTLTGANVLTF. The CDR3 nucleotides are TGCAGCACCCTCACAGGGGCCAACGTCCTGACTTTC.